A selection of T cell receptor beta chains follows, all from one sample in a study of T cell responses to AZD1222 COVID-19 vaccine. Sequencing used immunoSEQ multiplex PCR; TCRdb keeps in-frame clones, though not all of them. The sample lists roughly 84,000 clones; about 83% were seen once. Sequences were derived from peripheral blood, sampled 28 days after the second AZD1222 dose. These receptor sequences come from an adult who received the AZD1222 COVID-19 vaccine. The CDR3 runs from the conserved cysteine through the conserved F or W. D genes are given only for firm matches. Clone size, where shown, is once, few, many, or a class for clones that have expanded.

CDR3aa: CATWPRTGENTGELFF; CDR3nt: TGTGCCACCTGGCCCAGGACAGGCGAAAACACCGGGGAGCTGTTTTTT; j_gene: TRBJ2-2; abundance: once; v_gene: TRBV10-3; d_gene: TRBD1
CDR3aa: CASNRQGLADTQYF; CDR3nt: TGCGCCAGCAACAGACAGGGTCTCGCAGATACGCAGTATTTT; j_gene: TRBJ2-3; abundance: -; v_gene: TRBV5-1; d_gene: TRBD1
CDR3aa: CASSYTGMGYTF; CDR3nt: TGTGCCAGCAGTTATACAGGGATGGGCTACACCTTC; j_gene: TRBJ1-2; abundance: -; v_gene: TRBV6-5; d_gene: -
CDR3aa: CASSELTVGEQYF; CDR3nt: TGTGCCAGCAGTGAGCTGACAGTAGGCGAGCAGTACTTC; j_gene: TRBJ2-7; abundance: -; v_gene: TRBV25-1; d_gene: -
CDR3aa: CAISGTVGSPLHF; CDR3nt: TGTGCCATCAGTGGGACAGTAGGGTCACCCCTCCACTTT; j_gene: TRBJ1-6; abundance: -; v_gene: TRBV10-3; d_gene: -
CDR3aa: CASSLRVSTEAFF; CDR3nt: TGTGCCAGCAGCTTACGTGTGTCCACTGAAGCTTTCTTT; j_gene: TRBJ1-1; abundance: -; v_gene: TRBV7-2; d_gene: -
CDR3aa: CASSVSFKGAYNSPLHF; CDR3nt: TGTGCCAGCAGTGTTAGCTTCAAGGGCGCCTATAATTCACCCCTCCACTTT; j_gene: TRBJ1-6; abundance: -; v_gene: TRBV27; d_gene: -
CDR3aa: CATSDILAGSYNEQFF; CDR3nt: TGTGCCACCAGTGATATTCTAGCGGGCTCCTACAATGAGCAGTTCTTC; j_gene: TRBJ2-1; abundance: -; v_gene: TRBV24-1; d_gene: TRBD2
CDR3aa: CASSVRDSPLHF; CDR3nt: TGTGCCAGCAGCGTACGGGATTCACCCCTCCACTTT; j_gene: TRBJ1-6; abundance: -; v_gene: TRBV9; d_gene: -
CDR3aa: CATSRPQGLSWGYTF; CDR3nt: TGTGCCACCAGCCGCCCCCAAGGCCTATCGTGGGGCTACACCTTC; j_gene: TRBJ1-2; abundance: once; v_gene: TRBV15; d_gene: -
CDR3aa: CASSNRPDRRKF; CDR3nt: TGTGCCAGCAGCAACAGACCGGACAGGCGGAAATTT; j_gene: TRBJ1-4; abundance: -; v_gene: TRBV7-9; d_gene: TRBD1
CDR3aa: CASTPDRGYYGYTF; CDR3nt: TGTGCCAGCACTCCGGACAGGGGGTACTATGGCTACACCTTC; j_gene: TRBJ1-2; abundance: -; v_gene: TRBV6-5; d_gene: TRBD1
CDR3aa: CASSPTSGNTEAFF; CDR3nt: TGTGCCAGCTCACCAACATCTGGGAACACTGAAGCTTTCTTT; j_gene: TRBJ1-1; abundance: -; v_gene: TRBV18; d_gene: -
CDR3aa: CASSEDRGESYEQYF; CDR3nt: TGTGCCAGCAGCGAGGACAGGGGTGAATCCTACGAGCAGTACTTC; j_gene: TRBJ2-7; abundance: -; v_gene: TRBV2; d_gene: TRBD1
CDR3aa: CASSVRSSGGRGEQFF; CDR3nt: TGTGCCAGCAGCGTAAGGTCTAGCGGGGGCAGGGGTGAGCAGTTCTTC; j_gene: TRBJ2-1; abundance: -; v_gene: TRBV9; d_gene: TRBD2
CDR3aa: CASSELGNSGYTF; CDR3nt: TGTGCCAGCAGTGAATTGGGGAATTCTGGCTACACCTTC; j_gene: TRBJ1-2; abundance: -; v_gene: TRBV6-1; d_gene: -
CDR3aa: CASSLAGPNSGNTIYF; CDR3nt: TGTGCCAGCAGTTTGGCAGGACCTAACTCTGGAAACACCATATATTTT; j_gene: TRBJ1-3; abundance: -; v_gene: TRBV6-5; d_gene: -
CDR3aa: CASSYLQEIGTGTRNQPQHF; CDR3nt: TGTGCCAGCAGTTACTTGCAAGAAATCGGGACAGGAACGCGAAATCAGCCCCAGCATTTT; j_gene: TRBJ1-5; abundance: -; v_gene: TRBV6-2/TRBV6-3; d_gene: TRBD1
CDR3aa: CASIGAGDINSPLHF; CDR3nt: TGCGCCAGCATAGGGGCAGGGGACATTAATTCACCCCTCCACTTT; j_gene: TRBJ1-6; abundance: -; v_gene: TRBV10-2; d_gene: -
CDR3aa: CARSRQDAFSYEQYF; CDR3nt: TGTGCCAGAAGCCGCCAGGACGCCTTCTCCTACGAGCAGTACTTC; j_gene: TRBJ2-7; abundance: -; v_gene: TRBV5-3; d_gene: -
CDR3aa: CASSSGFLYEQYF; CDR3nt: TGTGCCAGTAGTAGCGGGTTCCTCTACGAGCAGTACTTC; j_gene: TRBJ2-7; abundance: -; v_gene: TRBV19; d_gene: -
CDR3aa: CASSLFGANTGELFF; CDR3nt: TGTGCCAGCAGCTTATTTGGAGCAAATACCGGGGAGCTGTTTTTT; j_gene: TRBJ2-2; abundance: -; v_gene: TRBV7-3; d_gene: -
CDR3aa: CASSPLEQNTGELFF; CDR3nt: TGTGCCAGCTCACCTTTGGAGCAGAACACCGGGGAGCTGTTTTTT; j_gene: TRBJ2-2; abundance: -; v_gene: TRBV18; d_gene: -
CDR3aa: CASSLVGGRETQYF; CDR3nt: TGTGCCAGCAGCTTGGTAGGAGGGCGAGAGACCCAGTACTTC; j_gene: TRBJ2-5; abundance: -; v_gene: TRBV5-4; d_gene: -
CDR3aa: CASSLTGQGNQPQHF; CDR3nt: TGTGCCAGCAGTTTAACGGGACAGGGGAATCAGCCCCAGCATTTT; j_gene: TRBJ1-5; abundance: -; v_gene: TRBV28; d_gene: TRBD1
CDR3aa: CASGNPGSYQETQYF; CDR3nt: TGTGCCAGCGGCAACCCAGGGTCCTACCAAGAGACCCAGTACTTC; j_gene: TRBJ2-5; abundance: -; v_gene: TRBV7-9; d_gene: -
CDR3aa: CASSLELLGLSDTEAFF; CDR3nt: TGTGCCAGCAGCTTAGAGTTGCTGGGGTTAAGCGACACTGAAGCTTTCTTT; j_gene: TRBJ1-1; abundance: -; v_gene: TRBV7-9; d_gene: -
CDR3aa: CASSLSYLNTEAFF; CDR3nt: TGTGCCAGCAGCTTATCCTATCTGAACACTGAAGCTTTCTTT; j_gene: TRBJ1-1; abundance: -; v_gene: TRBV7-8; d_gene: -
CDR3aa: CASSGSSRGDNEQFF; CDR3nt: TGTGCCAGCAGCGGGTCCTCCCGGGGGGACAATGAGCAGTTCTTC; j_gene: TRBJ2-1; abundance: -; v_gene: TRBV11-1; d_gene: TRBD2
CDR3aa: CASSEHQGPLHF; CDR3nt: TGTGCCAGCAGTGAGCACCAGGGGCCCCTCCACTTT; j_gene: TRBJ1-6; abundance: -; v_gene: TRBV6-1; d_gene: -
CDR3aa: CASADTLNTEAFF; CDR3nt: TGTGCTAGTGCCGACACGTTGAACACTGAAGCTTTCTTT; j_gene: TRBJ1-1; abundance: -; v_gene: TRBV12-5; d_gene: -
CDR3aa: CSVEDHRAGSGNTIYF; CDR3nt: TGCAGCGTTGAAGATCACAGGGCCGGTTCTGGAAACACCATATATTTT; j_gene: TRBJ1-3; abundance: -; v_gene: TRBV29-1; d_gene: -
CDR3aa: CASSRDRGANEQFF; CDR3nt: TGTGCCAGCAGTCGGGACAGAGGGGCTAATGAGCAGTTCTTC; j_gene: TRBJ2-1; abundance: -; v_gene: TRBV7-2; d_gene: TRBD1
CDR3aa: CASSPAGGTTGELFF; CDR3nt: TGTGCCAGCAGCCCAGCGGGGGGCACCACCGGGGAGCTGTTTTTT; j_gene: TRBJ2-2; abundance: -; v_gene: TRBV9; d_gene: TRBD2
CDR3aa: CASSLQGTGELFF; CDR3nt: TGTGCCAGCAGTCTACAGGGCACCGGGGAGCTGTTTTTT; j_gene: TRBJ2-2; abundance: -; v_gene: TRBV6-5; d_gene: -
CDR3aa: CASSLGGAGSNSGNTIYF; CDR3nt: TGTGCCAGCAGCTTGGGTGGGGCAGGGTCCAATTCTGGAAACACCATATATTTT; j_gene: TRBJ1-3; abundance: -; v_gene: TRBV5-4; d_gene: -
CDR3aa: CSPSGVYEQYF; CDR3nt: TGCAGTCCCTCGGGGGTCTACGAGCAGTACTTC; j_gene: TRBJ2-7; abundance: -; v_gene: TRBV20-1; d_gene: -
CDR3aa: CASSLRQQNTGELFF; CDR3nt: TGCGCCAGCAGCTTGCGGCAGCAGAACACCGGGGAGCTGTTTTTT; j_gene: TRBJ2-2; abundance: -; v_gene: TRBV5-1; d_gene: -
CDR3aa: CASTGGPDNSPLHF; CDR3nt: TGTGCCAGCACCGGAGGCCCGGATAATTCACCCCTCCACTTT; j_gene: TRBJ1-6; abundance: -; v_gene: TRBV28; d_gene: -
CDR3aa: CASSLSRAGETQYF; CDR3nt: TGTGCCAGCAGCTTATCCCGGGCGGGGGAGACCCAGTACTTC; j_gene: TRBJ2-5; abundance: -; v_gene: TRBV11-2; d_gene: -
CDR3aa: CASSIVGDSYSPLHF; CDR3nt: TGTGCCAGTAGTATCGTCGGGGACAGCTATTCACCCCTCCACTTT; j_gene: TRBJ1-6; abundance: -; v_gene: TRBV19; d_gene: TRBD1
CDR3aa: CASSHNSMNTEAFF; CDR3nt: TGTGCCAGCAGTCACAACAGTATGAACACTGAAGCTTTCTTT; j_gene: TRBJ1-1; abundance: -; v_gene: TRBV6-5; d_gene: -
CDR3aa: CASSLGRGLDTEAFF; CDR3nt: TGTGCCAGTAGTTTGGGGCGGGGCTTGGACACTGAAGCTTTCTTT; j_gene: TRBJ1-1; abundance: -; v_gene: TRBV19; d_gene: -
CDR3aa: CASSMTGIPGSGANVLTF; CDR3nt: TGTGCCAGTAGTATGACCGGCATCCCCGGCTCTGGGGCCAACGTCCTGACTTTC; j_gene: TRBJ2-6; abundance: -; v_gene: TRBV19; d_gene: -
CDR3aa: CASSGTGGERTYEQYF; CDR3nt: TGCGCCAGCAGTGGGACAGGGGGCGAAAGGACCTACGAGCAGTACTTC; j_gene: TRBJ2-7; abundance: -; v_gene: TRBV10-2; d_gene: TRBD1